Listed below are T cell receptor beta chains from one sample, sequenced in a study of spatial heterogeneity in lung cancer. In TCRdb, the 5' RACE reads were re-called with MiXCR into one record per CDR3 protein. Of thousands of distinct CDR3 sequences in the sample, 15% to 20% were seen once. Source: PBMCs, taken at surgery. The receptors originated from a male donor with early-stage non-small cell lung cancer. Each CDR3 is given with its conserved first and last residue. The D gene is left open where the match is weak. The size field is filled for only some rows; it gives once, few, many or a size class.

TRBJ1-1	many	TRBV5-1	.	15	CASSWRSEANTEAFF	TGCGCCAGCAGCTGGCGGTCGGAGGCGAACACTGAAGCTTTCTTT
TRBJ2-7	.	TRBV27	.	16	CASSPPLRGSAYEQYF	TGTGCCAGCAGTCCCCCTTTGAGGGGGTCAGCCTACGAGCAGTACTTC
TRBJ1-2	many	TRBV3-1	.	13	CASSLGRDYGYTF	TGTGCCAGCAGCCTTGGCCGGGACTATGGCTACACCTTC
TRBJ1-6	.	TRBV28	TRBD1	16	CASTHLTGIYNSPLHF	TGTGCCAGCACCCACCTGACAGGGATCTATAATTCACCCCTCCACTTT
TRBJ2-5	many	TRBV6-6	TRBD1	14	CASSLRTGEETQYF	TGTGCCAGCAGCCTTAGGACAGGGGAAGAGACCCAGTACTTC
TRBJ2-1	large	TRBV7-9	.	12	CASSYPGGEQFF	TGTGCCAGCAGCTACCCCGGGGGTGAGCAGTTCTTC
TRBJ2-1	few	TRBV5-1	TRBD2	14	CASSEGLGGNEQFF	TGCGCCAGCAGCGAGGGACTAGGCGGCAATGAGCAGTTCTTC
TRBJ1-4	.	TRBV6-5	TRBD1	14	CASSLRTGVGKLFF	TGTGCCAGCAGTCTTCGGACAGGTGTAGGAAAACTGTTTTTT
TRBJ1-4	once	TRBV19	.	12	CASSMGNEKLFF	TGTGCCAGTAGTATGGGTAATGAAAAACTGTTTTTT
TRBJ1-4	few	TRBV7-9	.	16	CASSVRQAGFGEKLFF	TGTGCCAGCAGCGTACGACAAGCGGGTTTTGGTGAAAAACTGTTTTTT
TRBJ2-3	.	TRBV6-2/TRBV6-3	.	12	CASSGLSDTQYF	TGTGCCAGCAGCGGTCTCTCGGATACGCAGTATTTT
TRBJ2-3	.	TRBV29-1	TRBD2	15	CSVEGASGGTDTQYF	TGCAGCGTTGAAGGGGCTAGCGGGGGCACAGATACGCAGTATTTT
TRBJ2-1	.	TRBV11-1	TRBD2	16	CASTLALAGGYNEQFF	TGTGCCAGCACCTTAGCACTAGCGGGAGGGTACAATGAGCAGTTCTTC
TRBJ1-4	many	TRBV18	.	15	CASSPEGLINEKLFF	TGTGCCAGCTCACCGGAAGGACTGATTAATGAAAAACTGTTTTTT
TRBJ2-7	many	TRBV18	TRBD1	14	CASSPGQAGYEQYF	TGTGCCAGCTCACCGGGACAGGCGGGCTACGAGCAGTACTTC
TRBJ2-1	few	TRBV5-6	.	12	CASSEDYNEQFF	TGTGCCAGCTCCGAAGATTACAATGAGCAGTTCTTC
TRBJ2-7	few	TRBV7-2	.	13	CASSLQGSHEQYF	TGTGCCAGCAGCTTACAGGGGTCCCACGAGCAGTACTTC
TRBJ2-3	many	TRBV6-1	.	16	CASSEQGGSSTDTQYF	TGTGCCAGCAGTGAGCAGGGGGGCTCTAGCACAGATACGCAGTATTTT
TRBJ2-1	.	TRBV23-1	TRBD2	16	CASSLREGPTYNEQFF	TGCGCCAGCAGTCTGCGGGAGGGCCCCACCTACAATGAGCAGTTCTTC
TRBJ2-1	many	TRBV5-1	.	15	CASRSTGGPYNEQFF	TGCGCCAGCAGGTCGACAGGCGGCCCCTACAATGAGCAGTTCTTC
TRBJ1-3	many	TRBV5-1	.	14	CASSLAVGRNTIYF	TGCGCCAGCAGCTTGGCGGTGGGCCGAAACACCATATATTTT
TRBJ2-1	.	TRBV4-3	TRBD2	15	CASSQEAGAYNEQFF	TGCGCCAGCAGCCAAGAGGCGGGAGCCTACAATGAGCAGTTCTTC
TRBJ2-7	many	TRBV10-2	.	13	CASNPDATYEQYF	TGCGCCAGCAACCCCGACGCGACCTACGAGCAGTACTTC
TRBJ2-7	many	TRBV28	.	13	CASSPQGSYEQYF	TGTGCCAGCAGCCCCCAAGGGTCCTACGAGCAGTACTTC
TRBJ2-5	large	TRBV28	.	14	CASSFFDLRGTQYF	TGTGCCAGCAGTTTTTTCGACCTAAGGGGGACCCAGTACTTC
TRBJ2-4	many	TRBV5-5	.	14	CASSFFRPQNIQYF	TGTGCCAGCAGCTTTTTTCGCCCACAAAACATTCAGTACTTC
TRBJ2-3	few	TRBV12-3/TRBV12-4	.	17	CASSLGRVAVSTDTQYF	TGTGCCAGCAGTTTGGGCCGGGTAGCGGTTAGCACAGATACGCAGTATTTT
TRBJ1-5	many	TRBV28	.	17	CASSYGGWGGSTQPQHF	TGTGCCAGCAGTTACGGGGGTTGGGGGGGCTCCACTCAGCCCCAGCATTTT
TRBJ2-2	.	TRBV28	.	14	CASSPTIMLGELFF	TGTGCCAGCAGTCCAACAATTATGCTCGGGGAGCTGTTTTTT
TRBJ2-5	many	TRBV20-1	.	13	CSAPSGAQETQYF	TGCAGTGCCCCATCAGGGGCTCAAGAGACCCAGTACTTC
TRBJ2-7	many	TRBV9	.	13	CASSVVGGDEQYF	TGTGCCAGCAGCGTAGTGGGTGGGGACGAGCAGTACTTC
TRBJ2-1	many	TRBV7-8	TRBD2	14	CASSHGTTGNEQFF	TGTGCCAGCAGCCACGGGACTACGGGCAATGAGCAGTTCTTC
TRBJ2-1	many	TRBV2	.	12	CASSELREEQFF	TGTGCCAGCAGTGAACTTAGGGAGGAGCAGTTCTTC
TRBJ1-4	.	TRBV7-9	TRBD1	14	CASSWGQLNEKLFF	TGTGCCAGCAGCTGGGGACAGTTGAATGAAAAACTGTTTTTT
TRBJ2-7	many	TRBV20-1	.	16	CSASTVLALGPYEQYF	TGCAGTGCTAGTACAGTTCTAGCATTGGGTCCGTACGAGCAGTACTTC
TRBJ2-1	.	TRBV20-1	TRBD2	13	CSALAGGQSEQFF	TGCAGTGCTTTAGCGGGGGGGCAGAGTGAGCAGTTCTTC
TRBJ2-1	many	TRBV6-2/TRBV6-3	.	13	CASLVRASNEQFF	TGTGCCAGCCTCGTGAGGGCCAGCAATGAGCAGTTCTTC
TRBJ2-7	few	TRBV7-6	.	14	CASSLYREQDEQYF	TGTGCCAGCAGCTTATACAGGGAGCAAGACGAGCAGTACTTC
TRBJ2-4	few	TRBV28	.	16	CASTRPGQLAKNIQYF	TGTGCCAGCACCCGTCCGGGACAACTAGCCAAAAACATTCAGTACTTC
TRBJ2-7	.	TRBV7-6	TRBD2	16	CASSSAGTSGSYEQYF	TGTGCCAGCAGCTCCGCCGGGACTAGCGGTTCCTACGAGCAGTACTTC
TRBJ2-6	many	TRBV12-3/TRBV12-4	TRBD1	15	CASSLGQGGANVLTF	TGTGCCAGCAGTTTAGGACAGGGTGGGGCCAACGTCCTGACTTTC
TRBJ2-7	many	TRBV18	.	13	CASSVGANYEQYF	TGTGCCAGCTCAGTAGGGGCGAACTACGAGCAGTACTTC
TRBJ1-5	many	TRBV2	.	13	CASTPGNLGAQHF	TGTGCCAGCACTCCAGGGAATTTAGGGGCCCAGCATTTT
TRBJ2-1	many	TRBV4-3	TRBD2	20	CASSQQKREGLAESYNEQFF	TGCGCCAGCAGCCAACAAAAGCGGGAGGGCCTTGCGGAGTCCTACAATGAGCAGTTCTTC
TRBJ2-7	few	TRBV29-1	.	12	CSVEVRPYEQYF	TGCAGCGTTGAGGTCAGACCCTACGAGCAGTACTTC
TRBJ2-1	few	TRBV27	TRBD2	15	CASSWIAGGNNEQFF	TGTGCCAGCAGTTGGATAGCGGGAGGAAACAATGAGCAGTTCTTC
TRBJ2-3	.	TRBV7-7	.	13	CASSLVAGDTQYF	TGTGCCAGCAGCTTAGTCGCTGGGGATACGCAGTATTTT
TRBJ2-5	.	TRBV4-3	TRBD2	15	CASSLRTSGGETQYF	TGCGCCAGCAGCCTAAGGACTAGCGGGGGTGAGACCCAGTACTTC
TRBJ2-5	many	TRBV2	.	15	CASSAWGRYQETQYF	TGTGCCAGCAGCGCCTGGGGCCGGTACCAAGAGACCCAGTACTTC
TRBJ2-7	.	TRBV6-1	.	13	CASSGTETYEQYF	TGTGCCAGCAGTGGGACAGAGACCTACGAGCAGTACTTC